Below, 4 T cell receptor beta chains from the same sample are listed, as sequenced in a study of OX40 agonist ivuxolimab in advanced cancers. Profiled with immunoSEQ multiplex PCR; TCRdb holds only in-frame clones, not every one. Found here are approximately 82,000 clones, approximately 87% of them singletons; the top ten hold 0.85%. This material consisted of CD4+ or CD8+ T cells sorted from blood, taken in a trial of the OX40 agonist ivuxolimab. The receptors were sampled from an adult with an advanced solid tumor such as melanoma, head and neck, liver or kidney cancer.

The chain employs TRBV13 and TRBJ2-7; 7 nucleotides line up with TRBD1. Per germline, CDR1 PRHDT and CDR2 FYEKMQ (reference sequence). The CDR3 extends over 13 amino acids. Losses at the gene ends were 6 bases for V and 6 bases for J; bases not matched to a gene: 8. The CDR3 region is CASRQTGSLEQYF. The CDR3 DNA reads TGTGCCAGCAGACAGACAGGGTCCCTCGAGCAGTACTTC.

About this clone: Within the sample, other DNA sequences also encode this same CDR3. This rearrangement joins TRBV5-1 to TRBJ2-7; D unresolved. Trimming shortened V by 5 bases and J by 0 bases, and 12 bases separated the two germline ends. Germline V gives CDR1 SGHRS, CDR2 YFSETQ. The CDR3 spans 14 residues. In DNA form, the CDR3 reads TGCGCCAGCAGGACCGGGCCCAGCTCCTACGAGCAGTACTTC. Translating gives CASRTGPSSYEQYF.

V usage is TRBV7-2 and J usage is TRBJ2-1, with D perhaps matching TRBD1 (5 bases). The CDR3 contains 15 residues. Germline lookup yields CDR1 SGHTA and CDR2 FQGNSA. The V end lost 2 bases, the J end lost 0 bases, and 8 bases lay between the germline ends. CDR3 nucleotides: TGTGCCAGCAGCTTAAGGGGAATCTCCTACAATGAGCAGTTCTTC. Residues: CASSLRGISYNEQFF.

The CDR3 sequence: CASSIVQNTGELFF. The CDR3 region has the DNA TGTGCCAGTAGTATAGTCCAGAACACCGGGGAGCTGTTTTTT. This chain connects TRBV19 to TRBJ2-2; D remains unclear. The CDR3 has 14 residues. Germline loops: CDR1 LNHDA, CDR2 SQIVND (reference sequence). The V and J ends lost 1 base and 1 base respectively, with 4 bases between them.